In this sample, the clone carrying this T cell receptor beta chain turned up many times. The CDR3 spans 12 residues. V lost 6 bases and J 5 bases, leaving 10 bases between the germline ends. This sample stems from a study of T-cell reconstitution after alpha-beta-depleted transplantation in children. A library of TCRbeta sequences, prepared with unique molecular identifiers, was generated. Each CDR3 protein is one row after TCRdb ran MiXCR on the PCR reads. The sample consists of almost 400,000 distinct CDR3 sequences, roughly 22% of them appearing once. The V and J genes are TRBV12-3 or TRBV12-4 and TRBJ1-2; possibly TRBD1 for D (5 bases). The sequence came from a human donor who donated a stem cell graft to a child with acute myeloid leukemia. Sample: PBMCs from the stem cell graft donor, taken from the stem cell graft. The CDR3 DNA reads TGTGCCAGCAGAACGGCAGGGTATGGCTACACCTTC. This encodes CASRTAGYGYTF.